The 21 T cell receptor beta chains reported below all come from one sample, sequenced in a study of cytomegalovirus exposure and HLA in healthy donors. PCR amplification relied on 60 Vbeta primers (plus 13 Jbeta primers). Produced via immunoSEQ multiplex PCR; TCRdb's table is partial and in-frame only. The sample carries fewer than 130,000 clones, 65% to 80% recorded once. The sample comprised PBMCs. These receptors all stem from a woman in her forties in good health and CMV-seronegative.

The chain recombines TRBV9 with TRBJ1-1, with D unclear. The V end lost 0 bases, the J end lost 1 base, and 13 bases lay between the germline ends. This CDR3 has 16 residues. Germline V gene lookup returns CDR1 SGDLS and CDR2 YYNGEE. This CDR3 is CASSVGGHLTNTEAFF. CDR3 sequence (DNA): TGTGCCAGCAGCGTAGGCGGTCATCTTACGAACACTGAAGCTTTCTTT.

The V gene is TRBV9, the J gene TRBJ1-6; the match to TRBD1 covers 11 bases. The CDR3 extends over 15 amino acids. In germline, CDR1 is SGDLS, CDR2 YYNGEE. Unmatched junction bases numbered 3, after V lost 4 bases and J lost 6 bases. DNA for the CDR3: TGTGCCAGCAGCTCCGGGACAGGGGGTAATTCACCCCTCCACTTT. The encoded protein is CASSSGTGGNSPLHF.

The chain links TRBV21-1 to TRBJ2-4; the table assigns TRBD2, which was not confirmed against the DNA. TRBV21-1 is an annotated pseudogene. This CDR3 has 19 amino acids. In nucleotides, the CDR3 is TGTGCCAGCAGCAAAGTGGGGGGACTAGCGGGGGTAGCCAAAAACATTCAGTACTTC. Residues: CASSKVGGLAGVAKNIQYF.

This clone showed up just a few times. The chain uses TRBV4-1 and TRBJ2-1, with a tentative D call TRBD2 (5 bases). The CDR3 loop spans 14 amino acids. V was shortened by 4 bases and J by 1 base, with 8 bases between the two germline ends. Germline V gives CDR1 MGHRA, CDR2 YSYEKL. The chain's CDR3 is CASSRGLSYNEQFF. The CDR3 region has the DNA TGCGCCAGCAGCCGAGGACTTTCCTACAATGAGCAGTTCTTC.

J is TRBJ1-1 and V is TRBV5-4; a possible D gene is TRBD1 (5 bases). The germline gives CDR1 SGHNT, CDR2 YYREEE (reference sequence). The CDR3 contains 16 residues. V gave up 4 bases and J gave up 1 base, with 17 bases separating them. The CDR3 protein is CASSGVAGTANTEAFF. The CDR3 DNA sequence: TGTGCCAGCAGCGGGGTAGCAGGGACTGCGAACACTGAAGCTTTCTTT.

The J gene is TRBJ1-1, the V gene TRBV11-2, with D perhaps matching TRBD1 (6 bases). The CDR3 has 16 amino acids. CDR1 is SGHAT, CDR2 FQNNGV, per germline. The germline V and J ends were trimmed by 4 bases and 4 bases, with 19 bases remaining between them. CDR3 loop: CASSSHQGQRGTEAFF. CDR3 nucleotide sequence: TGTGCCAGCAGCTCACATCAGGGACAAAGAGGCACTGAAGCTTTCTTT.

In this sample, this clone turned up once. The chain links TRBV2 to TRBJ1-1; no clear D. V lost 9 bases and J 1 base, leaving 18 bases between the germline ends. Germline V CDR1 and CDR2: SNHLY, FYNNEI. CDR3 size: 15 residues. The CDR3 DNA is TGTGCCAGGGAAAGGGAGAGCCGGTCGAACACTGAAGCTTTCTTT. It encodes CARERESRSNTEAFF.

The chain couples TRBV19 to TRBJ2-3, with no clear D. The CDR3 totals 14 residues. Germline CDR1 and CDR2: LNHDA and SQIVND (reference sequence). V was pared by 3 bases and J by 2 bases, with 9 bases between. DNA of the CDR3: TGTGCCAGTAGTATCGGTCTCGTCACAGATACGCAGTATTTT. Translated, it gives CASSIGLVTDTQYF.

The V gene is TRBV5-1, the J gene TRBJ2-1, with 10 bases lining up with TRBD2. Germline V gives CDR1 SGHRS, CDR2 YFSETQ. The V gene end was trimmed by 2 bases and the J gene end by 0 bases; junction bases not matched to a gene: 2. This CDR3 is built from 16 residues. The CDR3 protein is CASSFSGGNSYNEQFF. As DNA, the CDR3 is TGCGCCAGCAGCTTTAGCGGGGGGAACTCCTACAATGAGCAGTTCTTC.

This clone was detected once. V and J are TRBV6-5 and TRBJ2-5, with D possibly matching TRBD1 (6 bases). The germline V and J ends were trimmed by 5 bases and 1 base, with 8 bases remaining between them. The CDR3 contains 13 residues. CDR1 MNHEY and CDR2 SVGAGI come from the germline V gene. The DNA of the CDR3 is TGTGCCAGCAGTAAGGACAGCCAAGAGACCCAGTACTTC. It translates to CASSKDSQETQYF.

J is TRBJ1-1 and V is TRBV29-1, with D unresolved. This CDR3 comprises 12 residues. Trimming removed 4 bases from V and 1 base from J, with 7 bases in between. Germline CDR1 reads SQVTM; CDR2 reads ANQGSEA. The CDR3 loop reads CSVGRENTEAFF. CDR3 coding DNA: TGCAGCGTTGGACGGGAGAACACTGAAGCTTTCTTT.

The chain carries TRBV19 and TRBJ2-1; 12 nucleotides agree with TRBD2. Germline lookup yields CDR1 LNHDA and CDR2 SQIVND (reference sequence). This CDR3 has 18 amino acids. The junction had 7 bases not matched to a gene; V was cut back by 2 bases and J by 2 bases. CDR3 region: CASSIFRTSGEPYNEQFF. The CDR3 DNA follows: TGTGCCAGTAGTATATTCCGGACTAGCGGGGAACCCTACAATGAGCAGTTCTTC. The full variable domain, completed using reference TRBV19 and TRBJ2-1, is DGGITQSPKYLFRKEGQNVTLSCEQNLNHDAMYWYRQDPGQGLRLIYYSQIVNDFQKGDIAEGYSVSREKKESFPLTVTSAQKNPTAFYLCASSIFRTSGEPYNEQFFGPGTRLTVL.

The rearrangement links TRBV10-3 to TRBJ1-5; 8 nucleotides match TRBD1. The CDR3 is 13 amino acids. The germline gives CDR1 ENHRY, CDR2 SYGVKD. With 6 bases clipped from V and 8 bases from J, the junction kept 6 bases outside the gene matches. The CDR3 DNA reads TGTGCCATCAGAGCAGGGGGCGACGAGCCCCAGCATTTT. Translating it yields CAIRAGGDEPQHF.

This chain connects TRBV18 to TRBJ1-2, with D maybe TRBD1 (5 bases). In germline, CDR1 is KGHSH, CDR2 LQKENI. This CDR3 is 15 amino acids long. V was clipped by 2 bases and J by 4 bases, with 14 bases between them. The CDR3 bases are TGTGCCAGCTCACCAGGGCCGGGGGAAAGCTATGGCTACACCTTC. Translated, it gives CASSPGPGESYGYTF.

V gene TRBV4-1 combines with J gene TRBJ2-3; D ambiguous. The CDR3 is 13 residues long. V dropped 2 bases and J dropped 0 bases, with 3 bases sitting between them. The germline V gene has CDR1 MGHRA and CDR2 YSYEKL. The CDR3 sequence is CASSQPSTDTQYF. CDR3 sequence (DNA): TGCGCCAGCAGCCAACCTAGCACAGATACGCAGTATTTT.

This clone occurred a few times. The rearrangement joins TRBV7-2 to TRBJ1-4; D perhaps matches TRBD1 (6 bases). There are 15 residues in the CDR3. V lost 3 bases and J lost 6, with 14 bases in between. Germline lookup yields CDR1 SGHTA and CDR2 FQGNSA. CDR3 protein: CASSFGGGGDEKLFF. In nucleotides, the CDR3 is TGTGCCAGCAGCTTTGGGGGGGGCGGGGATGAAAAACTGTTTTTT.

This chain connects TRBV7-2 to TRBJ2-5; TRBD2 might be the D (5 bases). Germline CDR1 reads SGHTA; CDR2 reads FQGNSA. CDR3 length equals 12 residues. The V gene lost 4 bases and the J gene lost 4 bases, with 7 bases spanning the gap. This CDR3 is CASSSLAETQYF. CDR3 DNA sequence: TGTGCCAGCAGCTCTCTAGCAGAGACCCAGTACTTC.

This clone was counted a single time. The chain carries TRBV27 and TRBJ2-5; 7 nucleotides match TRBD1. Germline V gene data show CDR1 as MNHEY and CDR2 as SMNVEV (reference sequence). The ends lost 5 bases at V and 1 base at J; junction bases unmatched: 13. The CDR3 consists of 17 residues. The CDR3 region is CASSTYRGAPVQETQYF. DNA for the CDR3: TGTGCCAGCAGTACTTACAGGGGAGCCCCCGTCCAAGAGACCCAGTACTTC.

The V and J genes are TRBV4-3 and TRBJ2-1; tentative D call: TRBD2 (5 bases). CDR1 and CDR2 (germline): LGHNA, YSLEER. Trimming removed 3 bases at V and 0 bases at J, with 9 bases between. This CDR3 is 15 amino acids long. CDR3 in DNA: TGCGCCAGCAGCCATTCGGGGAGCTCCTACAATGAGCAGTTCTTC. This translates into CASSHSGSSYNEQFF.

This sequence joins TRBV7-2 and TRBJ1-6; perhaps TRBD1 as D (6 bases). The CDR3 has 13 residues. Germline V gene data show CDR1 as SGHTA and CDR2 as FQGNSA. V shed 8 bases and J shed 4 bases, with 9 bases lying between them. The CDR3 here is CASRTVYNSPLHF. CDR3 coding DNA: TGTGCCAGCCGGACAGTTTATAATTCACCCCTCCACTTT.

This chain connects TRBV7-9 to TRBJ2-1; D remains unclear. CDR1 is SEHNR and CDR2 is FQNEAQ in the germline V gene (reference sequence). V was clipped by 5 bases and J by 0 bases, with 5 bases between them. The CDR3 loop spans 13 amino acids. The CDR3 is CASSPSSYNEQFF. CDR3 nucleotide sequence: TGTGCCAGCAGCCCGAGCTCCTACAATGAGCAGTTCTTC.